This T cell receptor (beta chain) was retrieved from a study of T cell responses to AZD1222 COVID-19 vaccine. Sequenced by immunoSEQ multiplex PCR; TCRdb stores in-frame clones only, minus some. The table includes about 140,000 clones, about 93% detected once. The CDR3 is made up of 14 amino acids. The germline V gene encodes CDR1 KGHSH and CDR2 LQKENI. V shed 7 bases and J 0 bases; nucleotides not matched to a gene: 5. The chain couples TRBV18 to TRBJ1-1, with 7 bases aligning to TRBD1. The sample in question was peripheral blood, obtained 28 days after the second AZD1222 dose. The receptor's source is an adult who received the AZD1222 COVID-19 vaccine. CDR3: CASCSQGVNTEAFF. The CDR3 DNA reads as TGTGCCAGCTGTTCGCAGGGGGTGAACACTGAAGCTTTCTTT.